The clone carrying this T cell receptor (beta chain) was detected only once. The repertoire was sequenced with immunoSEQ multiplex PCR; TCRdb's copy has only in-frame clones and lacks some. The sample lists about 83,000 clones, 92% occurring once. Germline V gene lookup returns CDR1 MNHEY and CDR2 SVGAGI. Trimming shortened V by 7 bases and J by 3 bases, and 15 bases separated the two germline ends. The CDR3 loop spans 14 amino acids. The sample is drawn from a study of OX40 agonist ivuxolimab in advanced cancers. About the research overall: Two cutaneous melanoma patients and one hepatocellular carcinoma patient, three in all, had partial responses.

The receptor's source is an adult with an advanced solid tumor such as melanoma, head and neck, liver or kidney cancer. The source material was CD4+ or CD8+ T cells sorted from blood, sampled in a trial of the OX40 agonist ivuxolimab. This chain uses TRBV6-5 with TRBJ1-1, with a weak D call TRBD1 (5 bases). CDR3: CASKAGNGYTEAFF. CDR3 coding DNA: TGTGCCAGCAAGGCAGGGAATGGGTACACTGAAGCTTTCTTT.